This entry lists 27 T cell receptor beta chains sequenced from one sample in a study of shared clonotypes between healthy human individuals. Profiled with immunoSEQ multiplex PCR; TCRdb holds only in-frame clones, not every one. The sample holds hundreds of thousands of clones, 80% to 95% seen once. In the naive CD8 group, cells lacked CD45RO and were positively selected for CCR7, so terminally differentiated effector memory CD45RA+ cells were left out. Sequenced sample: naive CD8+ T cells sorted from blood. The receptor source for this set is a man aged 25-40 years in good health.

This chain joins TRBV5-1 and TRBJ2-1; 14 bases are a match to TRBD2. After removal of 4 bases from V and 7 bases from J, the junction contained 7 bases not matched to a gene. Germline CDR1 and CDR2: SGHRS and YFSETQ. This CDR3 spans 16 amino acids. CDR3 nucleotide sequence: TGCGCCAGCAGCCCCGGGACTAGCGGGAGTCGTAATGAGCAGTTCTTC. The encoded protein is CASSPGTSGSRNEQFF.

The chain carries TRBV5-4 and TRBJ1-2, with 10 bases lining up with TRBD1. The CDR3 has 14 residues. The germline V gene encodes CDR1 SGHNT and CDR2 YYREEE (reference sequence). Trimming cost V 4 bases and J 6 bases; bases outside gene matches: 6. The CDR3 sequence is CASSIGTGENGYTF. CDR3 in DNA: TGTGCCAGCAGCATCGGGACAGGGGAAAATGGCTACACCTTC. Full variable domain (rest looked up from reference TRBV5-4 and TRBJ1-2): ETGVTQSPTHLIKTRGQQVTLRCSSQSGHNTVSWYQQALGQGPQFIFQYYREEENGRGNFPPRFSGLQFPNYSSELNVNALELDDSALYLCASSIGTGENGYTFGSGTRLTVV.

This chain uses TRBV6-5 with TRBJ2-7; possibly TRBD2 for D (5 bases). V was shortened by 6 bases and J by 3 bases, with 12 bases between the two germline ends. Germline CDR1 MNHEY, CDR2 SVGAGI. This CDR3 is built from 13 residues. CDR3 sequence: CASSPTRYYEQYF. The CDR3 DNA is TGTGCCAGCAGCCCAACTAGATACTACGAGCAGTACTTC.

The gene calls are TRBV9 and TRBJ2-7; D ambiguous. CDR3 length: 13 amino acids. The germline V gene has CDR1 SGDLS and CDR2 YYNGEE. V lost 1 base and J 5 bases, leaving 10 bases between the germline ends. The CDR3 sequence: CASSVSEANEQYF. CDR3 nucleotides: TGTGCCAGCAGCGTAAGTGAAGCGAACGAGCAGTACTTC.

CDR3 sequence (DNA): TGCAGCGCTCGACTAGAGTCTATCCCAGATACGCAGTATTTT. This codes for CSARLESIPDTQYF. This chain links TRBV29-1 with TRBJ2-3, with D maybe TRBD2 (6 bases). Trimming shortened V by 7 bases and J by 4 bases, and 18 bases separated the two germline ends. Germline CDR1 reads SQVTM; CDR2 reads ANQGSEA. The CDR3 covers 14 residues.

The CDR3 here is CATHGQGNNEQFF. The CDR3 DNA follows: TGTGCCACACACGGACAGGGGAACAATGAGCAGTTCTTC. The J gene is TRBJ2-1, the V gene TRBV27; 9 bases are shared with TRBD1. Trimming cost V 10 bases and J 5 bases; bases outside gene matches: 6. This CDR3 is built from 13 residues. Looked up from germline, CDR1 is MNHEY and CDR2 is SMNVEV (reference sequence).

This clone appeared once. The chain uses TRBV5-4 and TRBJ2-7; 7 positions agree with TRBD2. V dropped 4 bases and J dropped 2; count of bases not matched to a gene: 3. Germline values: CDR1 SGHNT, CDR2 YYREEE (reference sequence). The CDR3 runs 13 residues. The CDR3 reads CASSPSGTYEQYF. Written as DNA, the CDR3 is TGTGCCAGCAGCCCCAGCGGGACCTACGAGCAGTACTTC.

The chain couples TRBV2 to TRBJ2-7; tentative D call: TRBD2 (6 bases). V dropped 5 bases and J dropped 2 bases, with 16 bases sitting between them. The length of the CDR3 is 15 residues. CDR1 is SNHLY, CDR2 FYNNEI, per germline. The DNA of the CDR3 is TGTGCCAGCAGTCACACCGGGACTTCGGCCTACGAGCAGTACTTC. Encoded protein: CASSHTGTSAYEQYF.

The chain carries TRBV27 and TRBJ1-1, with 8 bases lining up with TRBD1. V lost 6 bases, J lost 4 bases, and 10 bases stayed unmatched. Germline values: CDR1 MNHEY, CDR2 SMNVEV (reference sequence). This CDR3 contains 15 residues. This CDR3 is CASSPAGGAGTEAFF. Written as DNA, the CDR3 is TGTGCCAGCAGCCCGGCAGGGGGCGCGGGCACTGAAGCTTTCTTT.

The chain couples TRBV6-4 to TRBJ2-1; the match to TRBD2 covers 9 bases. This CDR3 region has 15 residues. Germline trimming cut 2 bases from V and 4 bases from J; bases unmatched to any gene: 3. The germline gives CDR1 MRHNA, CDR2 SNTAGT. The CDR3: CASSDGTSSYNEQFF. Written as DNA, the CDR3 is TGTGCCAGCAGTGACGGGACTAGCAGTTACAATGAGCAGTTCTTC.

The chain combines TRBV7-6 with TRBJ2-7; D uncertain. Trimming took 1 base from V and 2 from J, leaving 12 bases between them. The CDR3 loop spans 15 amino acids. The germline V gene encodes CDR1 SGHVS and CDR2 FNYEAQ. The CDR3 spells CASSLEGGTAYEQYF. The CDR3, as DNA: TGTGCCAGCAGCTTAGAAGGCGGAACGGCCTACGAGCAGTACTTC. Combining the CDR3 with reference TRBV7-6 and TRBJ2-7 gives the whole variable domain GAGVSQSPRYKVTKRGQDVALRCDPISGHVSLYWYRQALGQGPEFLTYFNYEAQQDKSGLPNDRFSAERPEGSISTLTIQRTEQRDSAMYRCASSLEGGTAYEQYFGPGTRLTVT.

This clone was seen a handful of times. Different DNA sequences within this sample yield the same CDR3. This chain uses TRBV28 with TRBJ1-1, with TRBD1 as a possible D gene (5 bases). Germline CDR1 MDHEN, CDR2 SYDVKM. Trimming shortened V by 1 base and J by 2 bases, and 8 bases separated the two germline ends. The CDR3 has 14 residues. CDR3 sequence: CASSLSGTNTEAFF. The CDR3 DNA sequence: TGTGCCAGCAGTTTATCTGGGACCAACACTGAAGCTTTCTTT.

V is TRBV9 and J is TRBJ2-1, with TRBD2 matching over 10 bases. Germline V gene lookup returns CDR1 SGDLS and CDR2 YYNGEE. CDR3 length: 14 residues. V trimming: 7 bases; J trimming: 7 bases; junction bases outside the gene matches: 8. The CDR3 protein is CASGDLAGANEQFF. The CDR3 DNA sequence: TGTGCCAGCGGGGATCTAGCGGGAGCTAATGAGCAGTTCTTC. The variable domain in full, with the rest retrieved from reference TRBV9 and TRBJ2-1, is DSGVTQTPKHLITATGQRVTLRCSPRSGDLSVYWYQQSLDQGLQFLIQYYNGEERAKGNILERFSAQQFPDLHSELNLSSLELGDSALYFCASGDLAGANEQFFGPGTRLTVL.

V is TRBV5-6 and J is TRBJ2-1; 10 bases map to TRBD1. The CDR3 runs 15 residues. V dropped 0 bases and J dropped 5; count of bases not matched to a gene: 2. Germline CDR1 and CDR2: SGHDT and YYEEEE. This chain's CDR3 is CASSLGQGANNEQFF. The CDR3 region has the DNA TGTGCCAGCAGCTTGGGACAGGGGGCGAACAATGAGCAGTTCTTC. Filled out from reference TRBV5-6 and TRBJ2-1, the complete variable domain reads DAGVTQSPTHLIKTRGQQVTLRCSPKSGHDTVSWYQQALGQGPQFIFQYYEEEERQRGNFPDRFSGHQFPNYSSELNVNALLLGDSALYLCASSLGQGANNEQFFGPGTRLTVL.

The chain couples TRBV21-1 to TRBJ2-1; the table calls TRBD2, which could not be checked here. TRBV21-1 is labeled a pseudogene. This CDR3 is built from 23 residues. CDR3 in amino acids: CASSKWATFGTSGRAGGYNEQFF. Here the CDR3 DNA reads TGTGCCAGCAGCAAATGGGCGACTTTCGGGACTAGCGGGAGGGCAGGGGGCTACAATGAGCAGTTCTTC.

This clone appeared a single time. The chain recombines TRBV10-3 with TRBJ2-5; 7 bases agree with TRBD1. CDR1 is ENHRY and CDR2 is SYGVKD in the germline V gene. The CDR3 runs 16 residues. V lost 2 bases, J lost 5 bases, and 11 bases stayed unmatched. Here the CDR3 reads CAISEDRDSILETQYF. As DNA, the CDR3 is TGTGCCATCAGTGAGGACAGGGATTCTATTCTTGAGACCCAGTACTTC.

DNA for the CDR3: TGTGCCAGCAGTGGGATTCCGGATGTCTCCTACGAGCAGTACTTC. This encodes CASSGIPDVSYEQYF. This chain uses TRBV6-1 with TRBJ2-7, with D hard to call. The CDR3 has 15 amino acids. V was shortened by 4 bases and J by 0 bases, with 13 bases between the two germline ends. Germline-derived CDR1 and CDR2 are MNHNS and SASEGT.

The chain joins TRBV7-9 to TRBJ1-5; D is unclear. The CDR3 totals 11 residues. With 1 base removed from V and 9 bases from J, the gap between germline ends came to 4 bases. CDR1 and CDR2 (germline): SEHNR, FQNEAQ (reference sequence). The CDR3 coding sequence is TGTGCCAGCAGCTTAGAGGGGCCCCAGCATTTT. Amino acids: CASSLEGPQHF.

The rearrangement joins TRBV9 to TRBJ2-5, with 9 nucleotides matching TRBD1. The CDR3 totals 16 residues. The junction had 7 bases not matched to a gene; V was cut back by 2 bases and J by 2 bases. Per germline, CDR1 SGDLS and CDR2 YYNGEE. CDR3 residues: CASSVRDRASQETQYF. The DNA of the CDR3 is TGTGCCAGCAGCGTGCGGGACAGGGCATCTCAAGAGACCCAGTACTTC.

This clone has just a few counts. Other nucleotide sequences from this sample produce the same CDR3. The chain uses TRBV10-2 and TRBJ2-1; 8 nucleotides line up with TRBD2. Germline loops: CDR1 WSHSY, CDR2 SAAADI. The CDR3 runs to 16 residues. V lost 2 bases and J lost 4; bases outside the gene matches: 7. In DNA form, the CDR3 reads TGCGCCAGCAGTGAGCTAACTAGCGGATTATACAATGAGCAGTTCTTC. It codes for CASSELTSGLYNEQFF.

This clone was recorded only once. The chain has TRBV11-2 and TRBJ2-2; TRBD2 is a possible D gene (6 bases). CDR3 length: 15 residues. The ends were cut back, 6 bases at V and 2 bases at J, with 13 bases in the middle. CDR1 and CDR2 from the germline V gene are SGHAT and FQNNGV. The CDR3 bases are TGTGCCAGCAGAAGCTGGAGGGATAACACCGGGGAGCTGTTTTTT. This translates into CASRSWRDNTGELFF.

The chain couples TRBV7-9 to TRBJ1-2; D unclear. Germline-derived CDR1 and CDR2 are SEHNR and FQNEAQ (reference sequence). There are 15 residues in the CDR3. Trimming left V 2 bases short and J 2 bases short, with 12 bases between. The CDR3 sequence is CASSLIGEMNYGYTF. For the CDR3, the DNA is TGTGCCAGCAGCTTAATTGGAGAAATGAACTATGGCTACACCTTC. The entire variable domain, with the rest obtained from reference TRBV7-9 and TRBJ1-2, is as follows: DTGVSQNPRHKITKRGQNVTFRCDPISEHNRLYWYRQTLGQGPEFLTYFQNEAQLEKSRLLSDRFSAERPKGSFSTLEIQRTEQGDSAMYLCASSLIGEMNYGYTFGSGTRLTVV.

This clone appeared a single time. J is TRBJ2-3 and V is TRBV18, with D perhaps matching TRBD2 (6 bases). CDR1 and CDR2 (germline): KGHSH, LQKENI. CDR3 length equals 14 residues. Trimming shortened V by 6 bases and J by 1 base, and 11 bases separated the two germline ends. The CDR3 DNA is TGTGCCAGCTCCCTCGGGGGAGGCACAGATACGCAGTATTTT. This translates into CASSLGGGTDTQYF.

This clone showed up just a few times. The rearrangement uses TRBV5-5 and TRBJ2-7; 8 nucleotides agree with TRBD1. Germline V gives CDR1 SGHKS, CDR2 YYEKEE (reference sequence). Germline trimming cut 4 bases from V and 2 bases from J; bases unmatched to any gene: 5. The CDR3 is 14 amino acids. The CDR3 coding sequence is TGTGCCAGCAGCCCCCGGACAGGGACCTACGAGCAGTACTTC. Its translation: CASSPRTGTYEQYF.

The chain has TRBV11-2 and TRBJ2-5, with 8 bases matching TRBD1. This CDR3 comprises 16 residues. Germline trimming cut 0 bases from V and 5 bases from J; bases unmatched to any gene: 8. The germline gives CDR1 SGHAT, CDR2 FQNNGV. CDR3 sequence (DNA): TGTGCCAGCAGCTTAGATCAGGGGGCGCCGGGGGAGACCCAGTACTTC. Its protein is CASSLDQGAPGETQYF.

The rearrangement joins TRBV5-1 to TRBJ2-2, with TRBD2 matching 9 bases. Germline V gene sequence: CDR1 SGHRS, CDR2 YFSETQ. The CDR3 runs to 16 residues. V was clipped by 0 bases and J by 6 bases; unmatched bases: 6. Written as DNA, the CDR3 is TGCGCCAGCAGCTTGGCCAAAGTAGCGGGAGCCGGGGAGCTGTTTTTT. Translating it yields CASSLAKVAGAGELFF.

This rearrangement joins TRBV5-5 to TRBJ1-2; D uncertain. Germline values: CDR1 SGHKS, CDR2 YYEKEE (reference sequence). V lost 2 bases to trimming and J lost 3 bases, with 11 bases between them. The CDR3 is 14 residues long. The CDR3 DNA follows: TGTGCCAGCAGCTTTCAGCCTAGTGACTATGGCTACACCTTC. Amino acid sequence: CASSFQPSDYGYTF. Variable domain in full (rest from reference TRBV5-5 and TRBJ1-2): DAGVTQSPTHLIKTRGQQVTLRCSPISGHKSVSWYQQVLGQGPQFIFQYYEKEERGRGNFPDRFSARQFPNYSSELNVNALLLGDSALYLCASSFQPSDYGYTFGSGTRLTVV.